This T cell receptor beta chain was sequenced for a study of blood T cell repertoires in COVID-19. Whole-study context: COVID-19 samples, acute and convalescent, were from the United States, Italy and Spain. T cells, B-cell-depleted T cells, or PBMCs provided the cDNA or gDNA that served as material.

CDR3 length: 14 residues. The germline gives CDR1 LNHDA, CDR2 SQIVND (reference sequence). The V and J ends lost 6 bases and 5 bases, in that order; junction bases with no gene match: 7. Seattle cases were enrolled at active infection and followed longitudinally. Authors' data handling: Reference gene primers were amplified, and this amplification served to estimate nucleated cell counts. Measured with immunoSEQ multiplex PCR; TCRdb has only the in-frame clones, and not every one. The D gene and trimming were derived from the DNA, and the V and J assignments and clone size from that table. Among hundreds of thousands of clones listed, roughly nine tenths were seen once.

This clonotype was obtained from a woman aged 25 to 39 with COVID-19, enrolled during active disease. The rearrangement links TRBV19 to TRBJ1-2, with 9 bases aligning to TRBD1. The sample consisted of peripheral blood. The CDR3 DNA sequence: TGTGCCAGTAGGGCTCGGGACAGGGTATATGGCTACACCTTC. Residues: CASRARDRVYGYTF.